The clone carrying this TCR beta chain was seen many times. Antigen unknown. The V gene lost 7 bases and the J gene lost 1 base, with 7 bases spanning the gap. The length of the CDR3 is 12 residues. Germline V CDR1 and CDR2: MNHNY, SVGAGI (reference sequence). These data come from a study of T cell repertoires in cytomegalovirus infection. Background on the study: It was the public TCR beta signatures that indicated both CMV infection and matching HLA type.

Overall study results and limits: Dominant in the ex vivo response were TCR beta clonotypes restricted by HLA-C and specific for CMV. People with CMV and the relevant HLA were identified by cumulative public TCR beta family frequency.

Via MiXCR, TCRdb re-called the reads, giving one row per CDR3 protein. The data show approximately 140,000 distinct CDR3 sequences, with roughly 8.2% seen just once and over 9.5% held by the top ten. The TCR was taken from a human donor in good health (CMV status not recorded). Some clones in this sample may be carry-over from other donors' samples. This chain connects TRBV6-6 to TRBJ1-1; D remains unclear. Sequenced sample: PBMCs. The CDR3 DNA follows: TGTGCCAGCACACGCACGAACACTGAAGCTTTCTTT. This codes for CASTRTNTEAFF.